This is a list of T cell receptor beta chains from one sample in a study of Graves' ophthalmopathy and Graves' hyperthyroidism. TCRdb re-called the multiplex PCR reads with MiXCR, one entry per CDR3 protein. The data contain 150,000 to 200,000 distinct CDR3 sequences, 35% to 45% of them singletons. Sequenced: peripheral blood. The source is a man aged 30-40 years with Graves' ophthalmopathy. The CDR3 runs from the conserved cysteine through the conserved F or W. The order of the fields is clone size, V gene, D gene, J gene, CDR3 protein, CDR3 DNA. D genes are given only for firm matches. Clone size is stated in some rows and not others, as once, few, many or a class when expanded.

clone size: once; V gene: TRBV2; D gene: -; J gene: TRBJ1-5; CDR3 protein: CASSEQGTNQPQHF; CDR3 DNA: TGTGCCAGCAGTGAACAGGGAACCAATCAGCCCCAGCATTTT
clone size: -; V gene: TRBV6-2/TRBV6-3; D gene: TRBD1; J gene: TRBJ1-1; CDR3 protein: CASSEGAVWYTEAFF; CDR3 DNA: TGTGCCAGCAGTGAGGGGGCTGTGTGGTACACTGAAGCTTTCTTT
clone size: -; V gene: TRBV7-2; D gene: TRBD1; J gene: TRBJ2-7; CDR3 protein: CASSFQGASSYEQYF; CDR3 DNA: TGTGCCAGCAGTTTCCAGGGGGCGAGCTCCTACGAGCAGTACTTC
clone size: -; V gene: TRBV6-5; D gene: -; J gene: TRBJ1-2; CDR3 protein: CASSFEGANYGYTF; CDR3 DNA: TGTGCCAGCAGTTTTGAGGGGGCTAACTATGGCTACACCTTC
clone size: -; V gene: TRBV6-1; D gene: TRBD1; J gene: TRBJ1-6; CDR3 protein: CASNDRASYNSPLHF; CDR3 DNA: TGTGCCAGCAATGACAGGGCCTCCTATAATTCACCCCTCCACTTT
clone size: many; V gene: TRBV6-5; D gene: -; J gene: TRBJ1-2; CDR3 protein: CASWGAQSGYTF; CDR3 DNA: TGTGCCAGCTGGGGTGCCCAATCTGGCTACACCTTC
clone size: many; V gene: TRBV7-2; D gene: TRBD1; J gene: TRBJ2-5; CDR3 protein: CASSSQGAGQETQYF; CDR3 DNA: TGTGCCAGCAGCTCACAGGGGGCAGGGCAGGAGACCCAGTACTTC
clone size: -; V gene: TRBV6-2/TRBV6-3; D gene: TRBD1; J gene: TRBJ2-7; CDR3 protein: CASSRTGEIAEQYF; CDR3 DNA: TGTGCCAGCAGCCGAACAGGGGAGATCGCCGAGCAGTACTTC
clone size: many; V gene: TRBV28; D gene: TRBD1; J gene: TRBJ2-5; CDR3 protein: CASSSTQGGQGEETQYF; CDR3 DNA: TGTGCCAGCAGTTCTACTCAGGGGGGACAGGGAGAAGAGACCCAGTACTTC
clone size: -; V gene: TRBV5-1; D gene: -; J gene: TRBJ2-2; CDR3 protein: CASSLGLPNTGELFF; CDR3 DNA: TGCGCCAGCAGCTTGGGACTCCCGAACACCGGGGAGCTGTTTTTT
clone size: many; V gene: TRBV6-5; D gene: TRBD1; J gene: TRBJ2-7; CDR3 protein: CASRKSWTGTAPYEQYF; CDR3 DNA: TGTGCCAGCAGAAAAAGTTGGACCGGGACAGCTCCCTACGAGCAGTACTTC
clone size: many; V gene: TRBV6-1; D gene: -; J gene: TRBJ1-1; CDR3 protein: CASSGTLNTEAFF; CDR3 DNA: TGTGCCAGCAGTGGCACTTTGAACACTGAAGCTTTCTTT
clone size: -; V gene: TRBV6-2/TRBV6-3; D gene: -; J gene: TRBJ1-2; CDR3 protein: CASSWTEFCGYTF; CDR3 DNA: TGTGCCAGCAGCTGGACAGAGTTCTGTGGCTACACCTTC
clone size: many; V gene: TRBV7-9; D gene: -; J gene: TRBJ1-2; CDR3 protein: CASSSPEDGYTF; CDR3 DNA: TGTGCCAGCAGCTCGCCGGAGGATGGCTACACCTTC
clone size: many; V gene: TRBV30; D gene: -; J gene: TRBJ1-3; CDR3 protein: CAWSVRLSVAGNTIYF; CDR3 DNA: TGTGCCTGGAGTGTACGTTTATCGGTAGCCGGAAACACCATATATTTT
clone size: -; V gene: TRBV24-1; D gene: -; J gene: TRBJ1-1; CDR3 protein: CATSDRTAEAFF; CDR3 DNA: TGTGCCACCAGTGACCGGACAGCTGAAGCTTTCTTT
clone size: many; V gene: TRBV28; D gene: -; J gene: TRBJ2-7; CDR3 protein: CASSWAGNGASYEQYF; CDR3 DNA: TGTGCCAGCAGTTGGGCGGGGAACGGGGCTTCCTACGAGCAGTACTTC
clone size: -; V gene: TRBV15; D gene: -; J gene: TRBJ1-5; CDR3 protein: CATSRERGQMPQHF; CDR3 DNA: TGTGCCACCAGCAGAGAGCGGGGCCAGATGCCCCAGCATTTT
clone size: few; V gene: TRBV6-1; D gene: -; J gene: TRBJ1-1; CDR3 protein: CASSTEEARTEAFF; CDR3 DNA: TGTGCCAGCAGTACGGAAGAGGCGAGGACTGAAGCTTTCTTT
clone size: -; V gene: TRBV6-2/TRBV6-3; D gene: -; J gene: TRBJ1-2; CDR3 protein: CASNPAGRNYGYTF; CDR3 DNA: TGTGCCAGCAACCCCGCGGGACGGAACTATGGCTACACCTTC
clone size: many; V gene: TRBV24-1; D gene: -; J gene: TRBJ2-2; CDR3 protein: CALGRRNTGELFF; CDR3 DNA: TGTGCCCTCGGACGGAGGAACACCGGGGAGCTGTTTTTT
clone size: few; V gene: TRBV20-1; D gene: TRBD1; J gene: TRBJ1-1; CDR3 protein: CSAGTGGATEAFF; CDR3 DNA: TGCAGTGCAGGGACAGGGGGCGCGACTGAAGCTTTCTTT
clone size: -; V gene: TRBV20-1; D gene: -; J gene: TRBJ2-7; CDR3 protein: CSASSGVVYEQYF; CDR3 DNA: TGCAGTGCTAGTTCGGGAGTTGTCTACGAGCAGTACTTC
clone size: -; V gene: TRBV6-2/TRBV6-3; D gene: TRBD2; J gene: TRBJ2-7; CDR3 protein: CASTGTSGRPRSYEQYF; CDR3 DNA: TGTGCCAGCACCGGGACTAGCGGGAGGCCCCGCTCCTACGAGCAGTACTTC
clone size: many; V gene: TRBV12-3/TRBV12-4; D gene: TRBD1; J gene: TRBJ2-5; CDR3 protein: CASSTGQGGETQYF; CDR3 DNA: TGTGCCAGCAGCACGGGACAGGGGGGCGAGACCCAGTACTTC
clone size: few; V gene: TRBV6-1; D gene: -; J gene: TRBJ1-1; CDR3 protein: CASKLEMAFF; CDR3 DNA: TGTGCCAGCAAGCTCGAGATGGCTTTCTTT
clone size: -; V gene: TRBV11-2; D gene: TRBD2; J gene: TRBJ2-7; CDR3 protein: CASSRGVAGGPSEQYF; CDR3 DNA: TGTGCCAGCTCACGAGGTGTAGCGGGAGGGCCGAGCGAGCAGTACTTC
clone size: -; V gene: TRBV11-2; D gene: -; J gene: TRBJ1-2; CDR3 protein: CASSLGDGYGYTF; CDR3 DNA: TGTGCCAGCAGCTTAGGGGACGGGTATGGCTACACCTTC
clone size: -; V gene: TRBV15; D gene: -; J gene: TRBJ1-1; CDR3 protein: CATSRDRNTEAFF; CDR3 DNA: TGTGCCACCAGCAGAGACAGGAACACTGAAGCTTTCTTT
clone size: many; V gene: TRBV12-3/TRBV12-4; D gene: TRBD1; J gene: TRBJ1-1; CDR3 protein: CASSLRGGGTEAFF; CDR3 DNA: TGTGCCAGCAGTTTAAGAGGGGGCGGCACTGAAGCTTTCTTT
clone size: -; V gene: TRBV6-5; D gene: -; J gene: TRBJ2-5; CDR3 protein: CASSYVGSPETQYF; CDR3 DNA: TGTGCCAGCAGTTACGTGGGGAGCCCGGAGACCCAGTACTTC
clone size: many; V gene: TRBV6-2/TRBV6-3; D gene: TRBD2; J gene: TRBJ2-7; CDR3 protein: CASSYVSGSSEQYF; CDR3 DNA: TGTGCCAGCAGTTACGTCAGCGGGAGCTCCGAGCAGTACTTC
clone size: many; V gene: TRBV28; D gene: -; J gene: TRBJ1-2; CDR3 protein: CASSLDRDWHGYTF; CDR3 DNA: TGTGCCAGCAGTTTAGACCGGGACTGGCATGGCTACACCTTC
clone size: -; V gene: TRBV24-1; D gene: TRBD2; J gene: TRBJ2-7; CDR3 protein: CATSDLSRAGVYEQYF; CDR3 DNA: TGTGCCACCAGTGATTTGAGTAGAGCGGGAGTGTACGAGCAGTACTTC
clone size: many; V gene: TRBV4-3; D gene: -; J gene: TRBJ2-2; CDR3 protein: CASSQDAGTNTGELFF; CDR3 DNA: TGCGCCAGCAGCCAAGATGCTGGGACGAACACCGGGGAGCTGTTTTTT
clone size: many; V gene: TRBV6-5; D gene: -; J gene: TRBJ1-2; CDR3 protein: CASSSNRVSYGYTF; CDR3 DNA: TGTGCCAGCAGTTCTAACCGGGTCTCCTATGGCTACACCTTC
clone size: -; V gene: TRBV7-9; D gene: -; J gene: TRBJ2-2; CDR3 protein: CASSGGGGPSGELFF; CDR3 DNA: TGTGCCAGCAGCGGCGGTGGGGGGCCGAGCGGGGAGCTGTTTTTT
clone size: many; V gene: TRBV14; D gene: -; J gene: TRBJ1-1; CDR3 protein: CASSLYRNTEAFF; CDR3 DNA: TGTGCCAGCAGCCTTTACAGAAACACTGAAGCTTTCTTT
clone size: few; V gene: TRBV7-8; D gene: -; J gene: TRBJ2-7; CDR3 protein: CASSLAVSAVSYEQYF; CDR3 DNA: TGTGCCAGCAGCTTAGCGGTTTCGGCGGTATCCTACGAGCAGTACTTC
clone size: many; V gene: TRBV5-1; D gene: -; J gene: TRBJ2-2; CDR3 protein: CASSLELNTGELFF; CDR3 DNA: TGCGCCAGCAGCTTGGAGCTTAACACCGGGGAGCTGTTTTTT
clone size: -; V gene: TRBV30; D gene: -; J gene: TRBJ2-5; CDR3 protein: CAWSVLGGFQETQYF; CDR3 DNA: TGTGCCTGGAGTGTACTGGGTGGATTTCAAGAGACCCAGTACTTC
clone size: many; V gene: TRBV20-1; D gene: -; J gene: TRBJ1-2; CDR3 protein: CSARGGETNYGYTF; CDR3 DNA: TGCAGTGCTAGGGGTGGAGAGACTAACTATGGCTACACCTTC
clone size: -; V gene: TRBV6-1; D gene: -; J gene: TRBJ2-3; CDR3 protein: CASSVEIGGGDTQYF; CDR3 DNA: TGTGCCAGCAGTGTTGAGATTGGCGGGGGCGATACGCAGTATTTT
clone size: many; V gene: TRBV29-1; D gene: -; J gene: TRBJ1-1; CDR3 protein: CSVATGAKVFF; CDR3 DNA: -
clone size: many; V gene: TRBV24-1; D gene: -; J gene: TRBJ2-2; CDR3 protein: CATSDLRGEAGELFF; CDR3 DNA: TGTGCCACCAGTGATTTAAGAGGAGAAGCCGGGGAGCTGTTTTTT
clone size: many; V gene: TRBV27; D gene: TRBD2; J gene: TRBJ2-5; CDR3 protein: CASSPGRRAGVGETQYF; CDR3 DNA: TGTGCCAGCAGTCCGGGGCGCAGGGCGGGAGTTGGGGAGACCCAGTACTTC